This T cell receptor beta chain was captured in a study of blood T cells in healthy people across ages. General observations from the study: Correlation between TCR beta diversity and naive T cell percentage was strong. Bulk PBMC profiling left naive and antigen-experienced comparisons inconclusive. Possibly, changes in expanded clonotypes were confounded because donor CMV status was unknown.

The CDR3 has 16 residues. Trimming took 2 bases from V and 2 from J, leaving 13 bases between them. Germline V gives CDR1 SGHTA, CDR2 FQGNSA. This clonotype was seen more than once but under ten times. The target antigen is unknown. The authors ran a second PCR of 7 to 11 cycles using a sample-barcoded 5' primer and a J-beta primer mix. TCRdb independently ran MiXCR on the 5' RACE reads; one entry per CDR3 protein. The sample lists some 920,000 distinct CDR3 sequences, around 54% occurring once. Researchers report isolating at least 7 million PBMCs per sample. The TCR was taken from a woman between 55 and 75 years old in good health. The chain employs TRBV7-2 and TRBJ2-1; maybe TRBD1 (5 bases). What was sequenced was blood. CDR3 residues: CASSLHKGIAYNEQFF. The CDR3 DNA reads TGTGCCAGCAGCTTACACAAGGGGATCGCCTACAATGAGCAGTTCTTC.